This TCR beta chain was retrieved from a study of PD-1 blockade in classical Hodgkin lymphoma. Regarding the study as a whole: With CD4+ cells, TCR diversity rose significantly by C4D1, but not with CD8+ cells. Exclusion removed patients who began nivolumab under 1 year after ASCT.

Points on this clone: Its antigen is unknown.

The germline V gene has CDR1 MNHEY and CDR2 SVGAGI. V lost 1 base to trimming and J lost 0 bases, with 6 bases between them. CDR3 size: 14 residues. Data came from immunoSEQ multiplex PCR; TCRdb stores just in-frame clones and leaves some out. The data contain 25,000 to 30,000 clones, 78% of them singletons. There was relapse after autologous stem cell transplantation in every patient, and there was variation in brentuximab vedotin exposure. Classifying best responses yielded complete response, partial response or progressive disease. The chain employs TRBV6-5 and TRBJ1-1; D gene ambiguous. The sample here was peripheral blood mononuclear cells (PBMCs), taken before the second cycle of nivolumab. This clonotype was obtained from a human donor with classical Hodgkin lymphoma. CDR3 DNA: TGTGCCAGCAGTTACTACGGAATGAACACTGAAGCTTTCTTT. Translated: CASSYYGMNTEAFF.